This T cell receptor beta chain is drawn from a study of CD8+CD57+ T cells in acquired aplastic anemia. This clonotype was seen at least ten times. Only patients with CD8+CD57+ cell expansion on flow cytometry were chosen for sequencing. When blood sampling took place, the patients had received no therapy. Germline assignment: CDR1 DFQATT and CDR2 SNEGSKA (reference sequence). The CDR3 length is 16 residues. V lost 0 bases, J lost 4 bases, and 7 bases stayed unmatched. CDR3 and TCR beta VDJ profiling relied on genomic DNA as the template. In TCRdb, the reads were re-called with MiXCR into one record per CDR3 protein. The top ten clones hold approximately 12% of a sample with roughly 170,000 distinct CDR3 sequences, 48% of them seen once.

The specimen sequenced was sorted CD4+, CD8+, or CD8+CD57+ T cells (not recorded which) from PBMCs. This clonotype originated in a human donor with aplastic anemia. The chain carries TRBV20-1 and TRBJ2-3; TRBD1 aligns across 10 bases. The chain's CDR3 is CSARDPGTGASDTQYF. The CDR3 DNA sequence: TGCAGTGCTAGAGATCCAGGGACAGGGGCGTCAGATACGCAGTATTTT.